Below, 16 T cell receptor beta chains from the same sample are listed, as sequenced in a study of blood T cell repertoires in COVID-19. Data came from immunoSEQ multiplex PCR; TCRdb stores just in-frame clones and leaves some out. The sample carries roughly 170,000 clones, 82% recorded once. The source material was PBMCs or T cells enriched from blood (not recorded which). The receptors were sampled from a man in his 60s who had recovered from COVID-19.

CDR3 residues: CASRPPRRGNSPLHF. The CDR3 bases are TGTGCCAGTAGACCTCCTCGGCGAGGGAATTCACCCCTCCACTTT. J is TRBJ1-6 and V is TRBV19; D unclear. Germline V gene data show CDR1 as LNHDA and CDR2 as SQIVND (reference sequence). This CDR3 spans 15 amino acids. Trimming shortened V by 6 bases and J by 7 bases, and 16 bases separated the two germline ends.

The chain joins TRBV11-2 to TRBJ2-3; 13 bases line up with TRBD2. The CDR3 runs 19 residues. Unmatched junction bases numbered 10, after V lost 4 bases and J lost 0 bases. CDR1 SGHAT and CDR2 FQNNGV come from the germline V gene. CDR3 sequence: CASSSGLAGAPLSTDTQYF. In DNA form, the CDR3 reads TGTGCCAGCAGCTCTGGACTAGCGGGGGCCCCCTTAAGCACAGATACGCAGTATTTT.

The rearrangement joins TRBV24-1 to TRBJ2-2, with no clear D. V lost 4 bases, J lost 2 bases, and 7 bases lay in between. Per the germline V gene, CDR1 is KGHDR and CDR2 is SFDVKD. The CDR3 runs 14 residues. The CDR3: CATSETANTGELFF. CDR3 bases: TGTGCCACCAGTGAAACAGCAAACACCGGGGAGCTGTTTTTT.

This chain connects TRBV9 to TRBJ1-4; D is perhaps TRBD1 (5 bases). The CDR3 is 16 amino acids. CDR1 is SGDLS and CDR2 is YYNGEE in the germline V gene. V was trimmed by 4 bases and J by 0 bases, leaving 13 bases between them. CDR3 sequence reads: CASSPAGGATNEKLFF. The CDR3 DNA sequence: TGTGCCAGCAGCCCAGCGGGGGGAGCAACTAATGAAAAACTGTTTTTT.

The genes are TRBV5-6 and TRBJ2-7; 13 positions match TRBD2. Germline values: CDR1 SGHDT, CDR2 YYEEEE. V dropped 0 bases and J dropped 1; count of bases not matched to a gene: 1. The CDR3 loop spans 16 amino acids. CDR3: CASSLGLAGGSYEQYF. DNA of the CDR3: TGTGCCAGCAGCTTGGGACTAGCGGGAGGTTCCTACGAGCAGTACTTC.

The chain combines TRBV15 with TRBJ2-6, with 8 bases lining up with TRBD1. The germline gives CDR1 LNHNV, CDR2 YYDKDF (reference sequence). The CDR3 covers 18 residues. The trim removed 0 bases at V and 6 bases at J, leaving 10 bases unmatched. CDR3 loop: CATSRDDRGLDSANVLTF. For the CDR3, the DNA is TGTGCCACCAGCAGAGATGACAGGGGATTGGACTCGGCCAACGTCCTGACTTTC.

CDR3 protein: CASSWAAANYGYTF. CDR3 DNA sequence: TGTGCCAGTAGTTGGGCCGCCGCTAACTATGGCTACACCTTC. The chain carries TRBV19 and TRBJ1-2; D gene uncertain. The V and J ends lost 5 bases and 0 bases respectively, with 10 bases between them. Germline CDR1 and CDR2: LNHDA and SQIVND (reference sequence). There are 14 residues in the CDR3.

The V call is TRBV7-2, the J call TRBJ1-1; TRBD1 matches 12 bases. V dropped 5 bases and J dropped 6; count of bases not matched to a gene: 7. The V gene's germline CDR1 is SGHTA and CDR2 FQGNSA. The CDR3 is 15 residues long. Here the CDR3 reads CASSPGGTGGPEAFF. The CDR3 DNA follows: TGTGCCAGCAGCCCCGGAGGGACAGGGGGCCCTGAAGCTTTCTTT.

The rearrangement joins TRBV25-1 to TRBJ2-5, with 7 bases lining up with TRBD2. Germline CDR1 MGHDK, CDR2 SYGVNS. CDR3 length equals 15 residues. The V segment lost 0 bases and the J segment 3 bases; nucleotides outside the gene matches: 4. The CDR3 loop reads CASSEYAGAEETQYF. The CDR3 DNA reads as TGTGCCAGCAGTGAATATGCGGGAGCGGAAGAGACCCAGTACTTC.

This chain uses TRBV6-5 with TRBJ2-3; 7 positions match TRBD2. The CDR3 totals 15 residues. The germline CDR1 and CDR2 sequences are MNHEY and SVGAGI. The junction had 6 bases not matched to a gene; V was cut back by 4 bases and J by 2 bases. The DNA of the CDR3 is TGTGCCAGCAGTTCCCCGGGAGGTGCCACAGATACGCAGTATTTT. Translating gives CASSSPGGATDTQYF.

This clone occurred once. The chain combines TRBV19 with TRBJ2-7; 8 nucleotides agree with TRBD2. V shed 6 bases, J shed 3 bases, and the junction held 7 bases outside the gene matches. The CDR3 covers 14 residues. The germline V gene has CDR1 LNHDA and CDR2 SQIVND (reference sequence). The CDR3 here is CASSQAGAVYEQYF. The DNA of the CDR3 is TGTGCCAGTAGCCAAGCGGGAGCGGTCTACGAGCAGTACTTC.

The J gene is TRBJ2-7, the V gene TRBV18; 7 bases are shared with TRBD1. The CDR3 runs 12 residues. Germline V gene sequence: CDR1 KGHSH, CDR2 LQKENI. V lost 3 bases and J lost 6; bases outside the gene matches: 2. As DNA, the CDR3 is TGTGCCAGCTCACCGGCAGGGGGCGAGCAGTACTTC. Protein sequence: CASSPAGGEQYF.

The V and J genes are TRBV9 and TRBJ2-2, with TRBD1 as a possible D gene (5 bases). Trimming removed 3 bases at V and 4 bases at J, with 16 bases between. This CDR3 is built from 16 residues. Germline assignment: CDR1 SGDLS and CDR2 YYNGEE. The CDR3 region is CASSEKPGLGTGELFF. The CDR3 DNA sequence: TGTGCCAGCAGCGAGAAACCAGGGTTGGGCACCGGGGAGCTGTTTTTT.

CDR3 bases: TGTGCCAGCAGTCATAACCGAAAGCGATACAATGAGCAGTTCTTC. Protein: CASSHNRKRYNEQFF. V is TRBV28 and J is TRBJ2-1; D gene unclear. This CDR3 contains 15 residues. V lost 5 bases, J lost 4 bases, and 15 bases lay in between. Germline CDR1 MDHEN, CDR2 SYDVKM.

V is TRBV7-2 and J is TRBJ1-1; no firm D call. This CDR3 spans 12 amino acids. The V end lost 1 base, the J end lost 7 bases, and 7 bases lay between the germline ends. Germline V gene lookup returns CDR1 SGHTA and CDR2 FQGNSA. CDR3 sequence reads: CASSLGRIEAFF. The DNA for the CDR3 is TGTGCCAGCAGCTTAGGGCGGATTGAAGCTTTCTTT. Full variable domain (missing parts from reference TRBV7-2 and TRBJ1-1): GAGVSQSPSNKVTEKGKDVELRCDPISGHTALYWYRQSLGQGLEFLIYFQGNSAPDKSGLPSDRFSAERTGGSVSTLTIQRTQQEDSAVYLCASSLGRIEAFFGQGTRLTVV.

J is TRBJ2-2 and V is TRBV5-8; D is ambiguous. Trimming left V 0 bases short and J 4 bases short, with 7 bases between. Germline V gene lookup returns CDR1 SGHTS and CDR2 YDEGEE. There are 14 residues in the CDR3. The CDR3 nucleotides are TGTGCCAGCAGCTTGGCTTTCGGCACCGGGGAGCTGTTTTTT. Residues: CASSLAFGTGELFF.